Listed below are T cell receptor beta chains from one sample, sequenced in a study of T cell repertoires in cytomegalovirus infection. These TCRs' antigens remain unknown. TCRdb recomputed calls from the reads with MiXCR, one row per CDR3 protein. This sample yields 600,000 to 700,000 distinct CDR3 sequences, of which around a third are seen a single time; roughly 20% belongs to the top ten. The sequences come from cultured PBMCs, collected from culture after CMV antigen stimulation. All receptors derive from a human donor in good health (CMV status not recorded). Some clones in this sample may be carry-over from other donors' samples. CDR3s include the opening cysteine and the closing phenylalanine or tryptophan. Each record gives: clone size, D gene, V gene, J gene, CDR3 DNA, CDR3 protein. D genes are given only for firm matches. The listing skips clone size in some rows; elsewhere it reads once, few, many or a size class.

>few|TRBD2|TRBV7-8|TRBJ2-7
TGTGCCAGCAGCCCACACCCGGCTAGCGGAATTCCCCCTTACGAGCAGTACTTC
CASSPHPASGIPPYEQYF
>NA|NA|TRBV27|TRBJ2-3
TGTGCCAGCAGTTTATCGGTGTCGGCTAACACAGATACGCAGTATTTT
CASSLSVSANTDTQYF
>NA|TRBD1|TRBV5-4|TRBJ1-2
TGTGCCAGCGGATTGTACAGGGGGCAATTTGGTGGCTACACCTTC
CASGLYRGQFGGYTF
>NA|TRBD1|TRBV5-1|TRBJ1-6
TGCGCCAGCAGCGCCGGGACAGTTAATTCACCCCTCCACTTT
CASSAGTVNSPLHF
>NA|TRBD2|TRBV10-2|TRBJ2-1
TGCGCCAGCAGGGGCCTTAGCGGGAGTAGGGACAATGAGCAGTTCTTC
CASRGLSGSRDNEQFF
>NA|NA|TRBV7-9|TRBJ2-2
TGTGCCAGCAGCATAGGAGCGATTGCGAACACCGGGGAGCTGTTTTTT
CASSIGAIANTGELFF
>NA|NA|TRBV12-3/TRBV12-4|TRBJ2-2
TGTGCCAGCAGTTTCCAGGGGAGCACCGGGGAGCTGTTTTTT
CASSFQGSTGELFF
>NA|TRBD2|TRBV12-3/TRBV12-4|TRBJ2-2
TGTGCCAGCATCGTAGCGGGAGGGGCGAACACCGGGGAGCTGTTTTTT
CASIVAGGANTGELFF
>few|NA|TRBV7-8|TRBJ1-4
TGTGCCAGCAGCTTAATCAGGGTTCCCTTGGGTGAAAAACTGTTTTTT
CASSLIRVPLGEKLFF
>NA|NA|TRBV5-4|TRBJ2-3
TGTGCCAGCAGGGAACAGGACCGCACAGATACGCAGTATTTT
CASREQDRTDTQYF